This TCR beta chain was captured by sequencing in a study of regulatory T cells in long-lasting Graves disease. Across the whole study: Patients newly diagnosed with Graves' had been on antithyroid drugs for under 3 months.

Libraries of TCR beta came from iRepertoire HTBI primers plus Arm-PCR of CDR3 regions. In the source study's methods: In the combined samples, roughly 62 TRBV and under 15 TRBJ segments were identified. MiXCR, applied by TCRdb to the multiplex PCR reads, yields one record per CDR3 protein. TCRdb, not the original authors, processed these V and J calls. The data show 400,000 to 450,000 distinct CDR3 sequences, 15% seen once. Germline-derived CDR1 and CDR2 are DFQATT and SNEGSKA (reference sequence). Trimming at V came to 8 bases and at J to 5 bases, leaving 8 bases not matched to a gene. This CDR3 region has 12 residues. Time point here: newly diagnosed GD, antithyroid drugs for less than 3 months. The authors made the TCR library using RNA they extracted from PBMCs. Findings of the study overall: Compared with new cases, persistent Graves' patients showed reduced TCR diversity. Thyroid tissue was not sampled; only peripheral blood was.

This clonotype has ten or more counts. Its antigen is as yet unknown. This same sample was also taken into another study, of T cells in Graves' hyperthyroidism and ophthalmopathy.

This chain joins TRBV20-1 and TRBJ2-7; 8 positions agree with TRBD1. Sample: peripheral blood mononuclear cells (PBMCs), taken at new diagnosis, from a patient treated with antithyroid drugs. This receptor was taken from a woman in her twenties or thirties with Graves disease. The CDR3 loop reads CSQRTGSNEQYF. The CDR3 DNA reads TGCAGTCAAAGGACAGGGAGCAACGAGCAGTACTTC.